This paragraph reports one T cell receptor beta chain. Antigen specificity is unknown. Specified time point: week 35, safety follow-up. In every dose of vaccine, 300 ug of mutant IDH1 20-mer peptide was given alongside topical imiquimod. Each astrocytoma in the donors was new, WHO grade 3 or 4, IDH1-mutant and ATRX-lost. J lost 4 bases, V lost 2 bases, and 6 bases had no gene match. This CDR3 comprises 14 residues. Germline assignment: CDR1 SGHRS and CDR2 YFSETQ. This sample is part of a study of a mutant IDH1 vaccine in newly diagnosed glioma. Across the study: Males made up around 62% and females about 38% of treated patients, whose mean age was around 40 years. Patients had received radiotherapy, temozolomide, or both previously, most receiving both. Study-level results: Of all patients, 93.3% showed vaccine-induced immune responses.

Clones were read by immunoSEQ multiplex PCR, and TCRdb kept only the in-frame ones, dropping some. The sample consists of about 48,000 clones, 70% to 85% of them appearing once. The source was PBMCs, collected from a glioma patient whose treatment included an IDH1 peptide vaccine. The source of this sequence is a man aged 40-55 years with glioma. V usage is TRBV5-1 and J usage is TRBJ2-7, with 7 nucleotides matching TRBD1. Written as DNA, the CDR3 is TGCGCCAGCAGCTTCCAGGGGGAGCAATACGAGCAGTACTTC. Protein sequence: CASSFQGEQYEQYF.